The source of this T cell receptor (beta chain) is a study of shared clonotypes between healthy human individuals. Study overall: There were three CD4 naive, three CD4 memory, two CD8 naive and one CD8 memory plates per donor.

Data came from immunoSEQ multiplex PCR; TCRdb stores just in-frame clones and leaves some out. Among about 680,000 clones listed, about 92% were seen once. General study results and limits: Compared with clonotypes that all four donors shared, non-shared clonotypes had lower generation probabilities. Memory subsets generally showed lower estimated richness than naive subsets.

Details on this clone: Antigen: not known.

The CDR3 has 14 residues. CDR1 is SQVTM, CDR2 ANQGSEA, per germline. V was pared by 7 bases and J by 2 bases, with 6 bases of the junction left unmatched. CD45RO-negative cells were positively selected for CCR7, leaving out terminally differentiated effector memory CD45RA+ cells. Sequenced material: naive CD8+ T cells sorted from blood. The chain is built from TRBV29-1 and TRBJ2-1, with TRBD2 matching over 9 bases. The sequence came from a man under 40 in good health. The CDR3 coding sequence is TGCAGCGGCATGCGACTAGCGGCCTACAATGAGCAGTTCTTC. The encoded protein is CSGMRLAAYNEQFF.